This T cell receptor (beta chain) was identified during a study of T-cell memory formation after mild COVID-19. This clonotype showed up just a few times. This CDR3 region has 16 residues. Germline lookup yields CDR1 SGHRS and CDR2 YFSETQ. With 0 bases clipped from V and 6 bases from J, the junction kept 5 bases outside the gene matches. In TCRdb, the 5' RACE reads were re-called with MiXCR into one record per CDR3 protein. The repertoire consists of 400,000 to 500,000 distinct CDR3 sequences, with 20% occurring once and the leading ten covering 8.4%. The clonotype was recovered from an adult woman who had mild COVID-19 (a few samples of this study predate the infection). Cell type and time point are not known. The sample was PBMCs or a T cell subset sorted from them (not recorded which). The J gene is TRBJ2-1, the V gene TRBV5-1, with 11 positions matching TRBD2. CDR3 residues: CASSLVLAGGTNEQFF. The CDR3 DNA reads TGCGCCAGCAGCTTGGTTCTAGCGGGGGGTACCAATGAGCAGTTCTTC.